The rows below give T cell receptor beta chains drawn from one sample of a study of blood T cell repertoires in COVID-19. The method was immunoSEQ multiplex PCR; TCRdb's version includes in-frame clones alone and lacks a portion of them. Of some 200,000 clones in the sample, roughly 91% were seen once. Input material: PBMCs or T cells enriched from blood (not recorded which). These receptors came from a man aged 25 to 40 in a cohort exposed to, infected with or recovered from COVID-19 (not recorded which). CDR3s include the opening cysteine and the closing phenylalanine or tryptophan.

V gene: TRBV9; J gene: TRBJ2-7; CDR3 protein: CASSVGQDSYEQYF
V gene: TRBV4-1; J gene: TRBJ1-1; CDR3 protein: CASSQDLRNTEAFF
V gene: TRBV5-5; J gene: TRBJ2-7; CDR3 protein: CASSLSPSGSPYEQYF
V gene: TRBV7-9; J gene: TRBJ1-1; CDR3 protein: CACGALTGLDEAFF
V gene: TRBV18; J gene: TRBJ1-3; CDR3 protein: CASSLWTGEINTIYF
V gene: TRBV6-5; J gene: TRBJ2-5; CDR3 protein: CASSYSEDYMAQYF
V gene: TRBV5-1; J gene: TRBJ2-3; CDR3 protein: CASSSITGSVSDTQYF
V gene: TRBV7-9; J gene: TRBJ1-2; CDR3 protein: CASSFVGGYGYTF
V gene: TRBV11-3; J gene: TRBJ2-1; CDR3 protein: CASSSGDRWSSYNEQFF
V gene: TRBV9; J gene: TRBJ1-1; CDR3 protein: CATTPTGPNTEAFF
V gene: TRBV7-9; J gene: TRBJ1-2; CDR3 protein: CASSLSGQGNSLHGYTF
V gene: TRBV10-2; J gene: TRBJ1-1; CDR3 protein: CASSATGGAGAEAFF
V gene: TRBV5-1; J gene: TRBJ2-5; CDR3 protein: CASSPENGYQETQYF
V gene: TRBV27; J gene: TRBJ1-6; CDR3 protein: CASSTRTGMNSPLHF
V gene: TRBV7-2; J gene: TRBJ1-2; CDR3 protein: CASSSPLAEPPNYGYTF
V gene: TRBV7-6; J gene: TRBJ2-7; CDR3 protein: CASSLVAGGRDEQYF
V gene: TRBV11-2; J gene: TRBJ2-3; CDR3 protein: CASSLVQGAPDTQYF
V gene: TRBV19; J gene: TRBJ1-2; CDR3 protein: CASGGVNYGYTF
V gene: TRBV12-3/TRBV12-4; J gene: TRBJ2-1; CDR3 protein: CASSSVNILEQFF
V gene: TRBV6-5; J gene: TRBJ1-2; CDR3 protein: CASRPRGKDGYTF
V gene: TRBV7-9; J gene: TRBJ2-3; CDR3 protein: CASSPGTAFTDTQYF
V gene: TRBV18; J gene: TRBJ1-1; CDR3 protein: CASSRQGSGTEAFF
V gene: TRBV19; J gene: TRBJ2-1; CDR3 protein: CASPSREQFF
V gene: TRBV5-1; J gene: TRBJ2-7; CDR3 protein: CASSLARGLAGIYEQYF
V gene: TRBV2; J gene: TRBJ2-7; CDR3 protein: CASTVTSIGEQYF
V gene: TRBV19; J gene: TRBJ2-7; CDR3 protein: CASSPGTGAYEQYF
V gene: TRBV28; J gene: TRBJ1-4; CDR3 protein: CASSLDTATNEKLFF
V gene: TRBV28; J gene: TRBJ2-1; CDR3 protein: CASSFPSGRSYNEQFF
V gene: TRBV4-1; J gene: TRBJ2-5; CDR3 protein: CASSHVGGQETQYF
V gene: TRBV10-3; J gene: TRBJ2-3; CDR3 protein: CAISHTDTQYF
V gene: TRBV19; J gene: TRBJ2-7; CDR3 protein: CASSSDSNYEQYF
V gene: TRBV4-1; J gene: TRBJ2-5; CDR3 protein: CASSQLGLTPETQYF
V gene: TRBV15; J gene: TRBJ2-2; CDR3 protein: CATSRGATGGGYTGELFF
V gene: TRBV7-6; J gene: TRBJ1-2; CDR3 protein: CASSQGQNYGYTF
V gene: TRBV6-1; J gene: TRBJ2-2; CDR3 protein: CASSVVLAGGNGELFF
V gene: TRBV7-9; J gene: TRBJ2-1; CDR3 protein: CASSSTSGRSYVYNEQFF